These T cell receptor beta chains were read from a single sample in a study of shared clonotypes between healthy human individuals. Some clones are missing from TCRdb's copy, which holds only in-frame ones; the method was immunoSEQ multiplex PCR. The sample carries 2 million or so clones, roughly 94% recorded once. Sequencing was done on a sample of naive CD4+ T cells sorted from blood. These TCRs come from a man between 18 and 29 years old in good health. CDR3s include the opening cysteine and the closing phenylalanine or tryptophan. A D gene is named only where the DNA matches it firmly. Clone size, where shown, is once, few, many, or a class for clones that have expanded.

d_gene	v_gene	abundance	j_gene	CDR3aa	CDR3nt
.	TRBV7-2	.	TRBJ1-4	CASSRGFPEKLFF	TGTGCCAGCAGCAGAGGTTTCCCCGAAAAACTGTTTTTT
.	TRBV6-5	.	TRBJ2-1	CASSPREFSYNEQFF	TGTGCCAGCAGTCCCCGGGAGTTCTCCTACAATGAGCAGTTCTTC
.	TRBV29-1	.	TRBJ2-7	CSVLAVEQGSEQYF	TGCAGCGTTCTCGCCGTGGAACAGGGTAGCGAGCAGTACTTC
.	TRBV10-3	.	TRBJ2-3	CAISERSDGSKGTQYF	TGTGCCATCAGTGAGCGGTCGGACGGATCAAAGGGTACGCAGTATTTT
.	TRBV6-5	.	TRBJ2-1	CASSYGLLSYNEQFF	TGTGCCAGCAGTTACGGACTCTTGTCCTACAATGAGCAGTTCTTC
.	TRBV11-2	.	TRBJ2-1	CASSPLRQGSGNEQFF	TGTGCCAGCAGCCCCCTTAGGCAGGGTTCAGGCAATGAGCAGTTCTTC
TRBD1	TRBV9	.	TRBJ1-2	CASSVADRGYGYTF	TGTGCCAGCAGCGTAGCAGACAGGGGCTATGGCTACACCTTC
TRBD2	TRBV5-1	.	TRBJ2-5	CASSLAGSYQETQYF	TGCGCCAGCAGCCTAGCGGGAAGCTACCAAGAGACCCAGTACTTC
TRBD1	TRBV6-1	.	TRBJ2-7	CASSGGTVNEQYF	TGTGCCAGCAGTGGGGGGACAGTCAACGAGCAGTACTTC
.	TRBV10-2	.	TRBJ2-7	CARGRGGEPSYEQYF	TGCGCCAGGGGCCGAGGGGGAGAACCCTCCTACGAGCAGTACTTC
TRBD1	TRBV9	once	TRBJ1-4	CASSVEWGQGGREKLFF	TGTGCCAGCAGCGTAGAATGGGGACAGGGAGGAAGGGAAAAACTGTTTTTT
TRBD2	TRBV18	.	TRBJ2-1	CASSSSGAVNEQFF	TGTGCCAGCTCCTCTAGCGGAGCAGTCAATGAGCAGTTCTTC
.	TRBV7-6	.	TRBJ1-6	CASSFQQGYNSPLHF	TGTGCCAGCAGCTTCCAACAGGGTTATAATTCACCCCTCCACTTT
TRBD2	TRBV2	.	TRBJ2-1	CASRVIAGGGEFF	TGTGCCAGCAGAGTAATAGCGGGGGGTGGTGAGTTCTTC
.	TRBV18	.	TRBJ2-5	CASSPPTEPETQYF	TGTGCCAGCTCACCACCTACCGAGCCAGAGACCCAGTACTTC
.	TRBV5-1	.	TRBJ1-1	CASSLGEGNTEAFF	TGCGCCAGCAGCTTAGGGGAGGGGAACACTGAAGCTTTCTTT
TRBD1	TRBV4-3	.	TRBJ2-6	CASTKWPAGGESGANVLTF	TGCGCCAGCACTAAGTGGCCTGCAGGGGGCGAATCTGGGGCCAACGTCCTGACTTTC
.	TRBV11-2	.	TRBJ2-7	CASSLDTAGTFYEQYF	TGTGCCAGCAGCTTAGATACCGCCGGGACCTTCTACGAGCAGTACTTC
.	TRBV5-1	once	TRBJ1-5	CASSLDVGNQPQHF	TGCGCCAGCAGCTTGGACGTGGGTAATCAGCCCCAGCATTTT
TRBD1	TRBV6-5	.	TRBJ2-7	CASRLGTGGSYEQYF	TGTGCCAGCAGACTCGGGACAGGGGGATCCTACGAGCAGTACTTC
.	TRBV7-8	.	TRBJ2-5	CASSSGQTQYF	TGTGCCAGCAGCTCTGGGCAGACCCAGTACTTC
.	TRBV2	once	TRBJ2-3	CASSEIYSTDTQYF	TGTGCCAGCAGTGAGATCTATAGCACAGATACGCAGTATTTT
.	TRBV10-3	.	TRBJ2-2	CAISESRNTGELFF	TGTGCCATCAGTGAGTCAAGGAACACCGGGGAGCTGTTTTTT
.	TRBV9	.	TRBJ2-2	CASSVGYDGIANTGELFF	TGTGCCAGCAGCGTGGGGTACGACGGGATCGCGAACACCGGGGAGCTGTTTTTT
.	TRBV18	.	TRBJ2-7	CASSPSFLRDGGQYF	TGTGCCAGCTCACCATCCTTTCTCCGGGACGGTGGGCAGTACTTC
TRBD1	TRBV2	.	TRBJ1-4	CASKNQGALTNEKLFF	TGTGCCAGCAAAAATCAGGGGGCGCTGACTAATGAAAAACTGTTTTTT
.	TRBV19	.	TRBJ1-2	CASSIADGNYGYTF	TGTGCCAGTAGTATAGCAGACGGGAACTATGGCTACACCTTC
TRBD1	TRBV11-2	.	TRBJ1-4	CASSLDGTGSSHGEKLFF	TGTGCCAGCAGCTTAGATGGGACAGGGTCATCCCATGGTGAAAAACTGTTTTTT